The 19 T cell receptor beta chains reported below all come from one sample, sequenced in a study of blood T cell repertoires in COVID-19. The protocol was immunoSEQ multiplex PCR, while the TCRdb copy is restricted to in-frame clones and leaves out a portion. The repertoire holds hundreds of thousands of clones, with 90% as singletons. The specimen sequenced was PBMCs or T cells enriched from blood (not recorded which). Every receptor here comes from a man aged 55 to 69 who had recovered from COVID-19.

The J gene is TRBJ1-2, the V gene TRBV2, with 7 bases fitting TRBD1. The CDR3 is 13 amino acids. Trimming took 8 bases from V and 2 from J; bases not matched to a gene: 5. Germline V CDR1 and CDR2: SNHLY, FYNNEI. The CDR3 DNA follows: TGTGCCAGCCGGGACAGACACAACTATGGCTACACCTTC. Translating it yields CASRDRHNYGYTF.

The chain employs TRBV13 and TRBJ2-7; D is undetermined. V was shortened by 0 bases and J by 4 bases, with 4 bases between the two germline ends. The CDR3 loop spans 12 amino acids. Germline-derived CDR1 and CDR2 are PRHDT and FYEKMQ (reference sequence). The CDR3 is CASSLGRYEQYF. The CDR3 bases are TGTGCCAGCAGCTTAGGCCGGTACGAGCAGTACTTC.

The V call is TRBV7-9, the J call TRBJ1-5; 7 bases align to TRBD1. The CDR3 contains 15 residues. CDR1 SEHNR and CDR2 FQNEAQ come from the germline V gene (reference sequence). The J segment lost 1 base and the V segment lost 3 bases, leaving 3 bases of the junction unmatched. This chain's CDR3 is CASSLRGGSNQPQHF. The CDR3 coding sequence is TGTGCCAGCAGCTTGCGAGGGGGCAGCAATCAGCCCCAGCATTTT.

The chain combines TRBV5-1 with TRBJ1-4; 7 nucleotides align to TRBD1. Germline trimming cut 1 base from V and 0 bases from J; bases unmatched to any gene: 3. Germline CDR1 is SGHRS and CDR2 is YFSETQ. The CDR3 runs 16 residues. The CDR3 DNA is TGCGCCAGCAGCTTGTCAGGGGGTGCAACTAATGAAAAACTGTTTTTT. Translated: CASSLSGGATNEKLFF. Based on the CDR3 plus reference TRBV5-1 and TRBJ1-4, the full variable domain is KAGVTQTPRYLIKTRGQQVTLSCSPISGHRSVSWYQQTPGQGLQFLFEYFSETQRNKGNFPGRFSGRQFSNSRSEMNVSTLELGDSALYLCASSLSGGATNEKLFFGSGTQLSVL.

The rearrangement joins TRBV10-3 to TRBJ1-1; 9 bases line up with TRBD1. V lost 4 bases to trimming and J lost 4 bases; unmatched junction nucleotides: 7. The CDR3 totals 15 residues. Germline CDR1 and CDR2: ENHRY and SYGVKD. This CDR3 reads CAISVNNRGLTEAFF. CDR3 DNA sequence: TGTGCCATCAGTGTTAATAACAGGGGGCTCACTGAAGCTTTCTTT.

The sample holds one count of this clone. The V gene is TRBV2, the J gene TRBJ2-1; 9 bases are a match to TRBD2. Losses at the gene ends were 6 bases for V and 7 bases for J; bases not matched to a gene: 10. The CDR3 loop spans 15 amino acids. From germline, CDR1 is SNHLY and CDR2 FYNNEI. CDR3 amino acids: CASRGLAGPTNEQFF. CDR3 bases: TGTGCCAGCAGGGGGCTAGCGGGACCAACTAATGAGCAGTTCTTC.

The chain has TRBV24-1 and TRBJ1-5, with a weak D call TRBD1 (6 bases). The CDR3 has 15 amino acids. Germline V lookup: CDR1 KGHDR, CDR2 SFDVKD. V gave up 4 bases and J gave up 2 bases, with 11 bases separating them. CDR3 region: CATSDPRTGNQPQHF. CDR3 in DNA: TGTGCCACCAGTGACCCCCGGACAGGCAATCAGCCCCAGCATTTT.

V is TRBV6-5 and J is TRBJ1-4; TRBD1 agrees at 9 bases. CDR3 length: 14 amino acids. The germline gives CDR1 MNHEY, CDR2 SVGAGI. The V segment lost 6 bases and the J segment 8 bases; nucleotides outside the gene matches: 7. The CDR3 region is CASSRGQGHEKLFF. The DNA for the CDR3 is TGTGCCAGCAGCCGCGGACAGGGGCACGAAAAACTGTTTTTT.

The rearrangement uses TRBV19 and TRBJ1-1; maybe TRBD1 (5 bases). The CDR3 has 15 residues. Germline CDR1 is LNHDA and CDR2 is SQIVND (reference sequence). Trimming pared 0 bases from V and 6 bases from J, leaving 14 bases between. DNA for the CDR3: TGTGCCAGTAGTATAGATCGGGTTTCGGGGGCTGAAGCTTTCTTT. As protein: CASSIDRVSGAEAFF.

The gene calls are TRBV11-2 and TRBJ2-7; D unclear. This CDR3 is 13 amino acids long. V lost 1 base and J lost 0, with 4 bases in between. Germline V lookup: CDR1 SGHAT, CDR2 FQNNGV. The CDR3 spells CASSLGYSYEQYF. The CDR3 DNA reads as TGTGCCAGCAGCTTAGGCTACTCCTACGAGCAGTACTTC.

This clone occurred once. V and J are TRBV6-1 and TRBJ2-2, with 7 bases aligning to TRBD1. V lost 4 bases and J lost 3; bases outside the gene matches: 8. The CDR3 consists of 16 residues. From germline, CDR1 is MNHNS and CDR2 SASEGT. In DNA, the CDR3 is TGTGCCAGCAGTGGTCCGGGACAGAGATACACCGGGGAGCTGTTTTTT. This codes for CASSGPGQRYTGELFF.

J is TRBJ2-2 and V is TRBV1; TRBD2 was called by the table and not checked on the DNA. TRBV1 is an annotated pseudogene. The CDR3 consists of 17 residues. CDR3 in amino acids: CTSSQGAGDSNTGELFF. CDR3 bases: TGCACCAGCAGCCAAGGGGCGGGGGATTCGAACACCGGGGAGCTGTTTTTT.

The V call is TRBV3-1 (or the pseudogene TRBV3-2), the J call TRBJ1-5; D possibly corresponds to TRBD1 (6 bases). CDR1 is LGHDT and CDR2 is YNNKEL in the germline V gene (reference sequence). The length of the CDR3 is 14 residues. The V end lost 2 bases, the J end lost 2 bases, and 7 bases lay between the germline ends. The CDR3 protein is CASSQTGRNQPQHF. The DNA of the CDR3 is TGTGCCAGCAGCCAAACAGGGCGCAATCAGCCCCAGCATTTT.

The chain links TRBV5-1 to TRBJ2-5; D perhaps matches TRBD2 (6 bases). V was cut by 0 bases and J by 3 bases, with 6 bases left in between. The CDR3 has 13 amino acids. CDR1 and CDR2 (germline): SGHRS, YFSETQ. CDR3 nucleotides: TGCGCCAGCAGCTTGGGGGAGGAAGAGACCCAGTACTTC. Translation gives CASSLGEEETQYF.

This clone has only a few counts. J is TRBJ1-2 and V is TRBV7-8, with 10 bases identical to TRBD1. Trimming took 2 bases from V and 8 from J; bases not matched to a gene: 8. The CDR3 covers 15 residues. The germline V gene has CDR1 SGHVS and CDR2 FQNEAQ. The CDR3 nucleotides read TGTGCCAGCAGCTTATCCTCCGGGACAGGGGTAGGCTACACCTTC. Encoded protein: CASSLSSGTGVGYTF.

V and J are TRBV7-2 and TRBJ2-7; perhaps TRBD1 as D (6 bases). The V end was cut by 6 bases, the J end by 3 bases, with 15 bases between. Per the germline V gene, CDR1 is SGHTA and CDR2 is FQGNSA. The CDR3 totals 14 residues. For the CDR3, the DNA is TGTGCCAGCAGTACAGGGTCCAAAGTCTACGAGCAGTACTTC. It translates to CASSTGSKVYEQYF.

The chain couples TRBV5-1 to TRBJ2-1, with 10 positions matching TRBD2. The trim removed 0 bases at V and 7 bases at J, leaving 10 bases unmatched. CDR3 length: 17 amino acids. CDR1 and CDR2 from the germline V gene are SGHRS and YFSETQ. The CDR3 reads CASSLAALGLARNEQFF. The CDR3 nucleotides read TGCGCCAGCAGCTTGGCCGCTTTGGGACTAGCGAGGAATGAGCAGTTCTTC.

V usage is TRBV18 and J usage is TRBJ2-7; D is perhaps TRBD1 (5 bases). Germline CDR1 reads KGHSH; CDR2 reads LQKENI. The CDR3 is 15 residues long. Trimming pared 2 bases from V and 5 bases from J, leaving 16 bases between. The CDR3 region has the DNA TGTGCCAGCTCACCAACAGGAGCCTTGACCCACGAGCAGTACTTC. Encoded protein: CASSPTGALTHEQYF.

The rearrangement links TRBV18 to TRBJ2-1; 9 nucleotides match TRBD2. CDR3 length: 15 residues. Germline CDR1 KGHSH, CDR2 LQKENI. Trimming at V came to 3 bases and at J to 7 bases, leaving 7 bases not matched to a gene. The CDR3 loop is CASSPPERGVNEQFF. CDR3 in DNA: TGTGCCAGCTCACCTCCTGAGCGGGGGGTAAATGAGCAGTTCTTC.